One and the same sample provided the 16 T cell receptor beta chains below, sequenced in a study of T cells in Graves' hyperthyroidism and ophthalmopathy. It was RNA transcripts that yielded the amplified TCR beta CDR3 regions. An initial round of RT-PCR targeting the TCR CDR3 relied on the HTBI primer set. Each CDR3 protein gets one entry after TCRdb re-called the multiplex PCR reads with MiXCR. In the table there are 300,000 or so distinct CDR3 sequences, approximately 15% of which are singletons. The specimen sequenced was blood. Source of these receptors: a woman aged 60 to 75 with Graves' ophthalmopathy.

The genes are TRBV11-2 and TRBJ2-7; 10 bases match TRBD1. Germline V CDR1 and CDR2: SGHAT, FQNNGV. This CDR3 is 14 amino acids long. The V gene end was trimmed by 11 bases and the J gene end by 2 bases; junction bases not matched to a gene: 9. CDR3 in DNA: TGTGCCGGAAAAAAGGGACAGGGGACCTACGAGCAGTACTTC. It translates to CAGKKGQGTYEQYF. The full variable domain, in which reference TRBV11-2 and TRBJ2-7 provide the parts outside the CDR3, is EAGVAQSPRYKIIEKRQSVAFWCNPISGHATLYWYQQILGQGPKLLIQFQNNGVVDDSQLPKDRFSAERLKGVDSTLKIQPAKLEDSAVYLCAGKKGQGTYEQYFGPGTRLTVT.

This clonotype was found once. The chain carries TRBV11-2 and TRBJ2-3; 14 bases are a match to TRBD2. The V and J ends lost 5 bases and 5 bases, in that order; junction bases with no gene match: 9. CDR1 SGHAT and CDR2 FQNNGV come from the germline V gene. The CDR3 is 17 amino acids. The CDR3 region is CASSPGTSGSTIDTQYF. The DNA for the CDR3 is TGTGCCAGCAGCCCTGGGACTAGCGGGAGTACGATAGATACGCAGTATTTT. Variable domain in full (rest from reference TRBV11-2 and TRBJ2-3): EAGVAQSPRYKIIEKRQSVAFWCNPISGHATLYWYQQILGQGPKLLIQFQNNGVVDDSQLPKDRFSAERLKGVDSTLKIQPAKLEDSAVYLCASSPGTSGSTIDTQYFGPGTRLTVL.

This clonotype was recorded at least ten times. The gene calls are TRBV11-3 and TRBJ1-1, with D unresolved. Germline assignment: CDR1 SGHNT and CDR2 YENEEA. The CDR3 loop spans 13 amino acids. Trimming took 2 bases from V and 1 from J, leaving 5 bases between them. The CDR3 sequence is CASSLRQNTEAFF. CDR3 DNA sequence: TGTGCCAGCAGCTTACGACAGAACACTGAAGCTTTCTTT.

This clonotype was detected many times. This sequence joins TRBV27 and TRBJ2-5, with D perhaps TRBD2 (6 bases). The CDR3 consists of 17 residues. V shed 6 bases and J shed 5 bases, with 25 bases lying between them. Germline-derived CDR1 and CDR2 are MNHEY and SMNVEV (reference sequence). CDR3 protein: CASRKSSTGLPTETQYF. The DNA for the CDR3 is TGTGCCAGCAGAAAATCCTCCACGGGACTTCCCACCGAGACCCAGTACTTC.

The chain couples TRBV5-6 to TRBJ2-7, with D possibly matching TRBD1 (6 bases). Germline CDR1 is SGHDT and CDR2 is YYEEEE. There are 16 residues in the CDR3. Trimming pared 2 bases from V and 1 base from J, leaving 16 bases between. The CDR3 region is CASSFPGTMRSYEQYF. The DNA of the CDR3 is TGTGCCAGCAGCTTTCCCGGGACAATGAGATCCTACGAGCAGTACTTC.

V usage is TRBV27 and J usage is TRBJ2-7; 10 bases are a match to TRBD1. The germline CDR1 and CDR2 sequences are MNHEY and SMNVEV (reference sequence). Germline trimming cut 4 bases from V and 5 bases from J; bases unmatched to any gene: 5. This CDR3 is 14 amino acids long. CDR3 in DNA: TGTGCCAGCAGTTCGGACAGGGGGGGCAACGAGCAGTACTTC. It is translated as CASSSDRGGNEQYF.

This clonotype was found many times. This chain uses TRBV7-2 with TRBJ2-5; no clear D gene. This CDR3 is 14 amino acids long. CDR1 and CDR2 from the germline V gene are SGHTA and FQGNSA. V gave up 5 bases and J gave up 7 bases, with 17 bases separating them. The CDR3 loop is CASSPSREVGTQYF. The CDR3 region has the DNA TGTGCCAGCAGCCCATCAAGGGAAGTGGGGACCCAGTACTTC.

This clonotype has a handful of counts. The chain joins TRBV13 to TRBJ1-3, with D perhaps TRBD1 (5 bases). V lost 5 bases and J lost 0, with 14 bases in between. The CDR3 length is 16 residues. CDR1 and CDR2 (germline): PRHDT, FYEKMQ (reference sequence). CDR3 coding DNA: TGTGCCAGCAGCGCCGAAGATCAGGGCTCTGGAAACACCATATATTTT. Its protein is CASSAEDQGSGNTIYF.

This clonotype was detected a few times. The chain couples TRBV15 to TRBJ1-5; 10 bases align to TRBD1. This CDR3 contains 18 residues. Germline CDR1 LNHNV, CDR2 YYDKDF (reference sequence). J was trimmed by 7 bases and V by 0 bases; bases with no gene match: 12. The chain's CDR3 is CATSREGQGGFGGQPQHF. The CDR3 nucleotides read TGTGCCACCAGCAGAGAAGGACAGGGGGGCTTTGGCGGCCAGCCCCAGCATTTT.

To note about this clonotype: One base away lies a much larger clone, so this may be a sequencing read error. The gene calls are TRBV20-1 and TRBJ2-7; D is perhaps TRBD1 (6 bases). This CDR3 comprises 12 residues. Germline CDR1 and CDR2: DFQATT and SNEGSKA (reference sequence). Trimming took off 4 bases at V and 2 bases at J, with 9 bases between the two ends. Here the CDR3 DNA reads TGCAGTGCTAAGGACAGTACCTACGAGCAGTACTTC. Amino acid sequence: CSAKDSTYEQYF.

This clonotype was counted ten times or more. For the CDR3, the DNA is TGTGCCAGCTCTCGGGACATTAACACTGAAGCTTTCTTT. Encoded protein: CASSRDINTEAFF. This sequence joins TRBV18 and TRBJ1-1; possible D gene TRBD1, 6 bases. The germline V gene encodes CDR1 KGHSH and CDR2 LQKENI. The CDR3 is made up of 13 amino acids. V lost 6 bases and J 2 bases, leaving 10 bases between the germline ends.

The V gene is TRBV6-2 or TRBV6-3, the J gene TRBJ2-7, with TRBD2 matching over 8 bases. Germline V lookup: CDR1 MNHEY, CDR2 SVGEGT. The V gene end was trimmed by 6 bases and the J gene end by 5 bases; junction bases not matched to a gene: 9. The CDR3 has 14 amino acids. CDR3: CASSSSGGRDEQYF. CDR3 nucleotides: TGTGCCAGCAGCTCCTCGGGAGGGAGGGACGAGCAGTACTTC.

This clonotype was detected many times. The chain links TRBV18 to TRBJ2-3, with D perhaps matching TRBD2 (6 bases). Germline V gene sequence: CDR1 KGHSH, CDR2 LQKENI. CDR3 length equals 13 residues. Trimming stripped 3 bases from V and 6 bases from J, with 10 bases between. The CDR3 bases are TGTGCCAGCTCACCGGGACTCATGGATACGCAGTATTTT. Translation gives CASSPGLMDTQYF.

This clonotype has ten or more counts. This rearrangement joins TRBV7-2 to TRBJ2-7; 8 positions match TRBD1. Trimming took 3 bases from V and 6 from J; bases not matched to a gene: 7. The CDR3 extends over 14 amino acids. Germline-derived CDR1 and CDR2 are SGHTA and FQGNSA. CDR3 loop: CASSFKTGEVEQYF. DNA of the CDR3: TGTGCCAGCAGCTTTAAGACAGGGGAGGTCGAGCAGTACTTC.

This clonotype was observed at least ten times. The rearrangement uses TRBV12-5 and TRBJ1-5; 8 nucleotides line up with TRBD1. Trimming at V came to 4 bases and at J to 2 bases, leaving 1 base not matched to a gene. Germline CDR1 is LGHNT and CDR2 is FRNRAP. The CDR3 totals 14 residues. The CDR3 loop reads CASGSGQGNQPQHF. As DNA, the CDR3 is TGTGCTAGTGGTTCGGGACAGGGCAATCAGCCCCAGCATTTT.

The V and J genes are TRBV6-2 or TRBV6-3 and TRBJ2-7; 7 bases fit TRBD1. Germline CDR1 MNHEY, CDR2 SVGEGT. Unmatched junction bases numbered 8, after V lost 4 bases and J lost 2 bases. The CDR3 spans 15 residues. CDR3 loop: CASSSFNTGAYEQYF. CDR3 bases: TGTGCCAGCAGTTCATTTAATACAGGGGCCTACGAGCAGTACTTC.